The sequence of this T cell receptor (beta chain) was determined in a study of blood T cell repertoires in COVID-19. Donors were grouped by their self-reported clinical history. Per germline, CDR1 GTSNPN and CDR2 SVGIG (reference sequence). Trimming shortened V by 6 bases and J by 4 bases, and 13 bases separated the two germline ends. The CDR3 contains 12 residues. In the authors' methods: For nucleated cells, counts were estimated from reference gene primer amplification. Some clones are missing from TCRdb's copy, which holds only in-frame ones; the method was immunoSEQ multiplex PCR. V, J and clone size derive from that table, while D and trimming were established from the DNA sequence. Here the sample spans about 350,000 clones, around nine tenths being singletons.

The origin of this receptor is a woman under 40 who had been exposed to COVID-19. The sequenced material came from PBMCs or T cells enriched from blood (not recorded which). The chain joins TRBV30 to TRBJ2-7, with D uncertain. The CDR3 loop is CACKESSYEQYF. CDR3 nucleotides: TGTGCCTGTAAGGAGAGTAGTTACGAGCAGTACTTC.